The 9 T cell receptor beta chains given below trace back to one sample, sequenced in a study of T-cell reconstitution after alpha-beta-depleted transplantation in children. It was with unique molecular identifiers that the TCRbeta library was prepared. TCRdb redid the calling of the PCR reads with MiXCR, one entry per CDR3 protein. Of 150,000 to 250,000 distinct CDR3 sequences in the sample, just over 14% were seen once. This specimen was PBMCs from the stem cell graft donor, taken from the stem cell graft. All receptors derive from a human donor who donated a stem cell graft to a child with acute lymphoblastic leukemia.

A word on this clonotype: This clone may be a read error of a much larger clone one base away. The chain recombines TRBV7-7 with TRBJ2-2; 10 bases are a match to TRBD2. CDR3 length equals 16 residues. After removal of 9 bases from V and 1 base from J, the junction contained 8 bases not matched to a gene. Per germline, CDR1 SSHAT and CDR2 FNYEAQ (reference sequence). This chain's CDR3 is CARSPRTSGNTGELFF. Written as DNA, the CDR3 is TGTGCCAGAAGCCCCCGGACTAGCGGGAACACCGGGGAGCTGTTTTTT.

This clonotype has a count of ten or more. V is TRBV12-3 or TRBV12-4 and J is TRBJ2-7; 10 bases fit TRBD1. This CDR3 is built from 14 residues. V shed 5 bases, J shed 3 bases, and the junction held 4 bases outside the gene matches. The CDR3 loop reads CASSHWTGGYEQYF. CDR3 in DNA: TGTGCCAGCAGTCATTGGACAGGGGGCTACGAGCAGTACTTC.

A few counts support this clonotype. CDR3 DNA: TGCAGCGTTGACTACCAAGAGACCCAGTACTTC. As protein: CSVDYQETQYF. The chain combines TRBV29-1 with TRBJ2-5; D is ambiguous. The V end lost 3 bases, the J end lost 0 bases, and 2 bases lay between the germline ends. Germline loops: CDR1 SQVTM, CDR2 ANQGSEA. There are 11 residues in the CDR3.

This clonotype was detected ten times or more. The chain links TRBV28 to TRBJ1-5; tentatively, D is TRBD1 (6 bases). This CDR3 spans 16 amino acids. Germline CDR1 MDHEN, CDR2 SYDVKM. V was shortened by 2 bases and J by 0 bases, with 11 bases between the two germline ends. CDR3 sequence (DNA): TGTGCCAGCAGTTTAATGGGCAGGGGTAGCAATCAGCCCCAGCATTTT. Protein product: CASSLMGRGSNQPQHF.

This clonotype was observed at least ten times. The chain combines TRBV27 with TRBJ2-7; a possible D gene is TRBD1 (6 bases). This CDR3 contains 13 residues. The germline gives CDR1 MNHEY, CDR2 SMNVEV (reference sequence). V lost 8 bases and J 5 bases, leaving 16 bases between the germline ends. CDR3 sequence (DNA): TGTGCCAGCTCGTTCCCAGGGGCACACGAGCAGTACTTC. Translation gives CASSFPGAHEQYF.

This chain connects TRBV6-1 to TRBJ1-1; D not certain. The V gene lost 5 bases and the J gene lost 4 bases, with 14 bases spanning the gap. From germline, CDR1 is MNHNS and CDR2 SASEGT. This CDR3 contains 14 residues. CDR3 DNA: TGTGCCAGCAGTCTGGACGGACCTCCCACTGAAGCTTTCTTT. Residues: CASSLDGPPTEAFF.

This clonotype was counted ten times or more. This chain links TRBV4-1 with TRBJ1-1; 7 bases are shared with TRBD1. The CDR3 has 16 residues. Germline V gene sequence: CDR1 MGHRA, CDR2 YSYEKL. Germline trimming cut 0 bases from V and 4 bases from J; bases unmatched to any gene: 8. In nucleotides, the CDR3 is TGCGCCAGCAGCCAAGATCAGGGGGTCCGGAGCACTGAAGCTTTCTTT. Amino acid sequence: CASSQDQGVRSTEAFF.

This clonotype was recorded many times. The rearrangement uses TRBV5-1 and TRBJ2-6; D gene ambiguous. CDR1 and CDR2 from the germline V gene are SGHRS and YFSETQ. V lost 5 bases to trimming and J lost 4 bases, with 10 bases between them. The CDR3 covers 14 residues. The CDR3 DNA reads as TGCGCCAGCAGACGAGATACAGGGGCCAACGTCCTGACTTTC. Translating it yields CASRRDTGANVLTF.

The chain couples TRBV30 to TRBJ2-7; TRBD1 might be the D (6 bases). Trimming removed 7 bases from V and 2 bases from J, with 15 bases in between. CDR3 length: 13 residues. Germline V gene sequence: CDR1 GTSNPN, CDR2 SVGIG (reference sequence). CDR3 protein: CAFSSTGPYEQYF. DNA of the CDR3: TGTGCCTTTTCCTCGACAGGCCCCTACGAGCAGTACTTC.